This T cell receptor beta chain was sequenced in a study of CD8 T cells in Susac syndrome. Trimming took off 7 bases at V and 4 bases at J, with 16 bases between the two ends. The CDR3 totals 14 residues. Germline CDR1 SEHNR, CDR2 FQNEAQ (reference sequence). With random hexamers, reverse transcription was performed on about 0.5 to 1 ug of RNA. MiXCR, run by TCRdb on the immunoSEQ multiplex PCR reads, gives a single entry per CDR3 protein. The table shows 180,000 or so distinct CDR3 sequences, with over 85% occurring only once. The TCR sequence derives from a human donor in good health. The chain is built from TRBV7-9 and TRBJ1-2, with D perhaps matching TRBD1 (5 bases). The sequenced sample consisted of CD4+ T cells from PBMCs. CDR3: CASIPKGLTYGYTF. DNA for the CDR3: TGTGCCAGCATCCCGAAGGGGTTAACCTATGGCTACACCTTC. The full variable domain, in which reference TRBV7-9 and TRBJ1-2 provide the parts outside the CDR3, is DTGVSQNPRHKITKRGQNVTFRCDPISEHNRLYWYRQTLGQGPEFLTYFQNEAQLEKSRLLSDRFSAERPKGSFSTLEIQRTEQGDSAMYLCASIPKGLTYGYTFGSGTRLTVV.